The entry below describes one T cell receptor beta chain. Its antigen remains unknown. Germline CDR1 is SGDLS and CDR2 is YYNGEE. The J segment lost 11 bases and the V segment lost 5 bases, leaving 11 bases of the junction unmatched. This CDR3 comprises 14 residues. The PCR was carried out with 60 Vbeta primers and 13 Jbeta primers. Generated by immunoSEQ multiplex PCR, the TCRdb table keeps only in-frame clones and is missing some. The sample totals 80,000 to 95,000 clones. This sample was included in a study of cytomegalovirus exposure and HLA in healthy donors. Findings of the study overall: Later analysis reportedly placed an Asian-associated ancestry cluster below the roughly 680-donor mean in N-insertions. Presence/absence analyses treated sequencing depth as roughly uniform across donors.

This clonotype was obtained from a woman aged 25 to 39 in good health and CMV-seronegative. The sequenced sample consisted of PBMCs. V usage is TRBV9 and J usage is TRBJ2-5, with TRBD2 identical over 11 bases. As DNA, the CDR3 is TGTGCCAGCAGTTTAGCGGGAGGGGTGGGGGAGCAGTACTTC. Encoded protein: CASSLAGGVGEQYF. The whole variable domain, remainder taken from reference TRBV9 and TRBJ2-5, is DSGVTQTPKHLITATGQRVTLRCSPRSGDLSVYWYQQSLDQGLQFLIQYYNGEERAKGNILERFSAQQFPDLHSELNLSSLELGDSALYFCASSLAGGVGEQYFGPGTRLLVL.